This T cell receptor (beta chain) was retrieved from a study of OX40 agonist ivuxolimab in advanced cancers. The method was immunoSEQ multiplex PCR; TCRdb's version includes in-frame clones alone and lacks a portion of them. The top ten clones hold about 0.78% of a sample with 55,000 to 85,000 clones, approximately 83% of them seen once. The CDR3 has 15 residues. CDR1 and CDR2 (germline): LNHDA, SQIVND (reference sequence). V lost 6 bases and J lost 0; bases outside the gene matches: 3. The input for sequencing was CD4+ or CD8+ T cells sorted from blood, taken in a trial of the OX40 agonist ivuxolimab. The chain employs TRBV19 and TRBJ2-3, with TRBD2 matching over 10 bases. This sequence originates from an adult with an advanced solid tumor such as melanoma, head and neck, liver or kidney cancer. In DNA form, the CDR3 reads TGTGCCAGTAGGCGAGCGGGGGGGAGCACAGATACGCAGTATTTT. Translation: CASRRAGGSTDTQYF.